This T cell receptor beta chain was sequenced during a study of blood T cells in healthy people across ages. For the study at large: Per every two T cells, about one barcoded beta molecule was captured by template switching. General study findings and limits: Among T cells, TCR beta diversity per million cells dropped roughly linearly as age rose.

The second PCR ran about 6 to 11 cycles with a sample-barcoded 5' primer and J-beta primers. TCRdb reprocessed the 5' RACE reads with MiXCR, giving one entry per CDR3 protein. The profile shows 1.5 million to 2 million distinct CDR3 sequences, about 31% of them singletons. The germline V gene has CDR1 LGHDT and CDR2 YNNKEL (reference sequence). V was pared by 0 bases and J by 9 bases, with 12 bases between. CDR3 length equals 14 residues. This clonotype was observed a handful of times. Its antigen is currently unknown. Whenever a sample was processed, at least 6 million PBMCs were isolated. V is TRBV3-1 and J is TRBJ2-1; D gene unclear. Sequenced input: blood. The sequence was collected from a woman aged 25 to 45 in good health. The CDR3 is CASSQDRTSGEQFF. The DNA of the CDR3 is TGTGCCAGCAGCCAAGATCGGACGAGTGGTGAGCAGTTCTTC.